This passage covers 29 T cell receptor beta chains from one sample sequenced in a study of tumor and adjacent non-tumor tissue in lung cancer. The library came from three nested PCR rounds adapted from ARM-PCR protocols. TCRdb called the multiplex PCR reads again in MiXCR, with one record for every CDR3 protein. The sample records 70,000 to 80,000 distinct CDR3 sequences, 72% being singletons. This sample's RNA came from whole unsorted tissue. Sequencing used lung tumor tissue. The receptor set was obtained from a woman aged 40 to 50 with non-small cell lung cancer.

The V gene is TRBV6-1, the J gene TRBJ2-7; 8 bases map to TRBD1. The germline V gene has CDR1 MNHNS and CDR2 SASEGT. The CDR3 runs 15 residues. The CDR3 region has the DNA TGTGCCAGCAGTCAAGAGCAGGGGGCACCCTATGAGCAGTACGTC. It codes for CASSQEQGAPYEQYV.

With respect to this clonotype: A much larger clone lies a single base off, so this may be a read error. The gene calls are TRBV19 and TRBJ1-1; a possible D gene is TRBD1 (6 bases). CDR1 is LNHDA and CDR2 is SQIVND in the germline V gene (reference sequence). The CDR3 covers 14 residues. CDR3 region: CASTDGQSLTGAFF. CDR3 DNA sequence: TGTGCCAGTACCGACGGACAGTCGCTCACTGGAGCTTTCTTT.

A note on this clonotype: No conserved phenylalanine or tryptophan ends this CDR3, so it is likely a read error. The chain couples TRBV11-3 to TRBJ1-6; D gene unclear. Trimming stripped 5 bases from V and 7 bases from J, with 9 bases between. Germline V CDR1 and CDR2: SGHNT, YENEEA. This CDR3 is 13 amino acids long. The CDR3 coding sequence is TGTGCCAGCAGCCGTGGGGAGAATTCACCCCTCCACTCT. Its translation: CASSRGENSPLHS.

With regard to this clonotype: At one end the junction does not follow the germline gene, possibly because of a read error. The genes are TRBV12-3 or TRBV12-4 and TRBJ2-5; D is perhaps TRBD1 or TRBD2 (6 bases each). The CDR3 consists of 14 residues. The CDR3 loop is CTSSFPGGGDTQYF. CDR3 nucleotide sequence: TGTACCAGCAGTTTTCCCGGGGGCGGGGATACCCAGTACTTC.

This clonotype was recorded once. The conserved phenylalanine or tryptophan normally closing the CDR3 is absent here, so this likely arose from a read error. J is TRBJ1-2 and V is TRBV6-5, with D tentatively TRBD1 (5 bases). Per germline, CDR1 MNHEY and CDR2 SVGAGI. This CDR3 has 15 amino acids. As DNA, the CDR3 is TGTGCCAGCAGTTACGGTGCAGGGTCTGACTACGGCTACACCTTG. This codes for CASSYGAGSDYGYTL.

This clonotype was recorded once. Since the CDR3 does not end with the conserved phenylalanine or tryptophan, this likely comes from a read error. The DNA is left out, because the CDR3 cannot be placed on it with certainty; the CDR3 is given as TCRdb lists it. The CDR3 spells CASSEALSVQETQYY. The chain uses TRBV6-1 and TRBJ2-5. The germline V gene encodes CDR1 MNHNS and CDR2 SASEGT. The CDR3 has 15 residues if both end residues are counted.

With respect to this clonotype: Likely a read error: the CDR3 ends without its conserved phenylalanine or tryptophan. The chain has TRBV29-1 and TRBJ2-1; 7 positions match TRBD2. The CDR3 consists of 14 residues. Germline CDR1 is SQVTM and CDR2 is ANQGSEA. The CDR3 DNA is TGCAGCGTGACTAGCAGTTTTTCTTACAATGATCAGTTCTAC. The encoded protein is CSVTSSFSYNDQFY.

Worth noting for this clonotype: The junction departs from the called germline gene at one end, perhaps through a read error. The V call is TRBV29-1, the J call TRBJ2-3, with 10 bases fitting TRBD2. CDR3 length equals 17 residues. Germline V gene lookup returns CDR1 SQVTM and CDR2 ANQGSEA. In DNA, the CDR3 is TGCAGTGTTGGGGACTCAGGACTAGCGGTAGTTAGAGATACGCAGTATTTT. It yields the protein CSVGDSGLAVVRDTQYF.

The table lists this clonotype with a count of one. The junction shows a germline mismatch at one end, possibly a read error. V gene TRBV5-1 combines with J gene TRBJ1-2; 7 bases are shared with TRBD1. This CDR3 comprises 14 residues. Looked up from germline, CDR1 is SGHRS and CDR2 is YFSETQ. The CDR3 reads CTSRKGGETNGYTF. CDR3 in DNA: TGCACCAGCAGAAAAGGGGGCGAAACTAATGGCTACACCTTC. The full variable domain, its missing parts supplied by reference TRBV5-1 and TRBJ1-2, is KAGVTQTPRYLIKTRGQQVTLSCSPISGHRSVSWYQQTPGQGLQFLFEYFSETQRNKGNFPGRFSGRQFSNSRSEMNVSTLELGDSALYLCTSRKGGETNGYTFGSGTRLTVV.

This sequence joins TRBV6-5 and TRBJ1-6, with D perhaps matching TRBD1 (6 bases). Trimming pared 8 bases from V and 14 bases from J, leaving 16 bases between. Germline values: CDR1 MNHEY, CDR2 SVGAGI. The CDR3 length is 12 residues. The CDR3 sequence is CASRRTGTSLHF. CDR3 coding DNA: TGTGCCAGCCGCCGGACCGGGACATCCCTCCACTTT.

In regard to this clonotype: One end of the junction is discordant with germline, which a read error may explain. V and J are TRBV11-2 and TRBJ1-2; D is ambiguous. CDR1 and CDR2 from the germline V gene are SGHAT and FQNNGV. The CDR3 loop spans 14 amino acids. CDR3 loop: CTSSLPQWAYGYTF. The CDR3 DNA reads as TGTACCAGCAGCTTGCCTCAGTGGGCCTATGGTTACACCTTC.

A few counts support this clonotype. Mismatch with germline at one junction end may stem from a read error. The CDR3 nucleotides read TGTACCAGCAGCCCCACAGGGACCACAGATACACAGTATTTT. This encodes CTSSPTGTTDTQYF. The rearrangement uses TRBV11-1 and TRBJ2-3; tentatively, D is TRBD1 (6 bases). The CDR3 length is 14 residues. The germline CDR1 and CDR2 sequences are SGHAT and FQDESV (reference sequence).

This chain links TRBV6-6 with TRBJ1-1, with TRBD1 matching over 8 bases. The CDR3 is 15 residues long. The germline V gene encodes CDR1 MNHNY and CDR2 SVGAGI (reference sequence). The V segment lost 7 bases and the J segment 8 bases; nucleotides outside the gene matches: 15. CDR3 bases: TGTGCCAGCAACGGACAGGGTGGAATGATTACCGAAGCTTTCTTT. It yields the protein CASNGQGGMITEAFF.

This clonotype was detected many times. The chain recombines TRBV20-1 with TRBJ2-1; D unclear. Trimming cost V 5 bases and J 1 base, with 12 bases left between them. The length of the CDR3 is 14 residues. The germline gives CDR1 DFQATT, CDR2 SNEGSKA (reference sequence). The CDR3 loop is CSAHPRTSYNEQFF. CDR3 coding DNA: TGCAGTGCTCACCCTAGGACGTCCTACAATGAGCAGTTCTTC.

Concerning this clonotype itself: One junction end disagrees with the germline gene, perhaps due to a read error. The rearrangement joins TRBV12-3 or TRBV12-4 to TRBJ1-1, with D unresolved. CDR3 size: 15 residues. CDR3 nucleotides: TGTGCCAGAAGCCTCTCGGGCAGGCTGAACACTGAAGTTTTCTTT. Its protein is CARSLSGRLNTEVFF.

CDR3 amino acids: CSIKHRTGGPYNEQFF. The DNA of the CDR3 is TGCAGCATCAAGCATCGAACGGGGGGCCCCTACAATGAGCAGTTCTTC. The rearrangement joins TRBV29-1 to TRBJ2-1, with D perhaps TRBD2 (7 bases). Germline V CDR1 and CDR2: SQVTM, ANQGSEA. The CDR3 runs 16 residues. The V gene lost 8 bases and the J gene lost 2 bases, with 22 bases spanning the gap.

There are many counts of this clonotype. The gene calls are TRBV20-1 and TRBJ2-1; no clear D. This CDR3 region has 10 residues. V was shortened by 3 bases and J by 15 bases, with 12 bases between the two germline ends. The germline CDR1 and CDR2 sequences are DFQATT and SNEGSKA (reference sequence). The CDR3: CSASDQRPFF. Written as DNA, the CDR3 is TGCAGTGCTAGTGACCAGAGGCCGTTCTTC.

The CDR3 region is CSASRNRDRQQYF. CDR3 in DNA: TGCAGTGCTAGTCGAAATAGGGACAGGCAGCAGTACTTC. This chain links TRBV20-1 with TRBJ2-7; 8 bases map to TRBD1. J lost 8 bases, V lost 3 bases, and 9 bases had no gene match. The CDR3 has 13 amino acids. Germline V gene sequence: CDR1 DFQATT, CDR2 SNEGSKA (reference sequence).

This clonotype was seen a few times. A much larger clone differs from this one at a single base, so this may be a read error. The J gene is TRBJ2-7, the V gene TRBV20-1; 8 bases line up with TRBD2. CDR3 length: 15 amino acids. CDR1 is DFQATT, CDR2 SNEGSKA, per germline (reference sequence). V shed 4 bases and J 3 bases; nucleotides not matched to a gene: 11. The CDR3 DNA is TGCAGTGCTACAAAATCGGGACTAGGGGACTACGAGCAGTACTTC. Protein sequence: CSATKSGLGDYEQYF.

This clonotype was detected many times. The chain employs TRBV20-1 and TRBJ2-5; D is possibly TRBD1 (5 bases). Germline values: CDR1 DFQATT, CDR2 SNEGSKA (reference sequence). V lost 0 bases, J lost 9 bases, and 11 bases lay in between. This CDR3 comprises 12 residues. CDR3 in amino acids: CSARDRGRAQYF. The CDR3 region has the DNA TGCAGTGCTAGAGACCGAGGCAGGGCCCAGTACTTC.

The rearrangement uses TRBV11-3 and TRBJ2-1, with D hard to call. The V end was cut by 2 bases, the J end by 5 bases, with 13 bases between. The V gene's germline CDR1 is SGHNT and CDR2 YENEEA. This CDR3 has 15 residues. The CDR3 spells CASSLRFEQNNEQFF. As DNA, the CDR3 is TGTGCCAGCAGCTTACGCTTCGAACAAAACAATGAGCAGTTCTTC.

This CDR3 reads CSARDLRGGELQHF. CDR3 DNA: TGCAGTGCTAGAGATCTTAGAGGCGGGGAGCTCCAGCATTTT. V and J are TRBV20-1 and TRBJ1-5; D gene ambiguous. The CDR3 consists of 14 residues. V was trimmed by 0 bases and J by 12 bases, leaving 18 bases between them. CDR1 and CDR2 (germline): DFQATT, SNEGSKA (reference sequence).

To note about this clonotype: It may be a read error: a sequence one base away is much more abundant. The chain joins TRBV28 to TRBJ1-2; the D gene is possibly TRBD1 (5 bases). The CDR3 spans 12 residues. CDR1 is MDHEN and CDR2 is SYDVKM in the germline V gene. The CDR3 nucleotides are TGTGCCAGCAGGACAGTGAATTATGGCTACATCTTC. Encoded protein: CASRTVNYGYIF.

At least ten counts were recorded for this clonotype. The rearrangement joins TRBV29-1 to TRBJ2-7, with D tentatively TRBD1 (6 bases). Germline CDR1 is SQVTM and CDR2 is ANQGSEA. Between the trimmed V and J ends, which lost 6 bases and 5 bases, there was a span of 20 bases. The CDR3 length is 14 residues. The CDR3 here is CSVALQGRENEQYF. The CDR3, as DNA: TGCAGCGTCGCCTTACAGGGTAGGGAAAACGAGCAGTACTTC.

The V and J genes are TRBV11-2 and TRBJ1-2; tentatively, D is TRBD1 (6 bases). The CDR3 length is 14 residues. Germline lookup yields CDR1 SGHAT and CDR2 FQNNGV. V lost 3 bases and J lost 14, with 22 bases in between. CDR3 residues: CASSLETGNYGYTF. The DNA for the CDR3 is TGTGCCAGCAGCTTGGAGACAGGAAACTATGGATATACCTTC.

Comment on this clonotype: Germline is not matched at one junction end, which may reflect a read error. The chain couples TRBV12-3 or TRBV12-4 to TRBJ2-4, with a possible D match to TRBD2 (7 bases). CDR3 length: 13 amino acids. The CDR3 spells CVSCRGAKNIRYF. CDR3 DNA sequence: TGTGTCAGCTGTCGGGGGGCCAAAAACATTCGGTACTTC.

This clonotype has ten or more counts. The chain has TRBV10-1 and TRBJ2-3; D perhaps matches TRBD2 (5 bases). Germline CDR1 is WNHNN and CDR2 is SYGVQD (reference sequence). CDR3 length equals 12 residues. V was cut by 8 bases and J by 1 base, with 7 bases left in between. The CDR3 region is CASSRGTDTQYF. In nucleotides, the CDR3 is TGCGCCAGCTCGCGGGGCACAGATACGCAGTATTTT.

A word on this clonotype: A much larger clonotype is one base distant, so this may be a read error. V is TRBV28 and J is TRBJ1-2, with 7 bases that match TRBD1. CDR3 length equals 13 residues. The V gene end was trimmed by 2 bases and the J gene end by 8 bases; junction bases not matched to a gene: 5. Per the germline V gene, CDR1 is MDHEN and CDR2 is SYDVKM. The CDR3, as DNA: TGTGCCAGCAGTTTAACCAGGGGGGCCGGCTACACCTTC. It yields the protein CASSLTRGAGYTF.

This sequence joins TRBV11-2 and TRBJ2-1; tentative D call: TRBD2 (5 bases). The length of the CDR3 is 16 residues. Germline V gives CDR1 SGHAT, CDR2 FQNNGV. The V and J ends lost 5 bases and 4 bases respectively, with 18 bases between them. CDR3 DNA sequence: TGTGCCAGCAGCGAGACGCTAGCTGCAATGTACAATGAGCAGTTCTTC. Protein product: CASSETLAAMYNEQFF.